Each of the 14 T cell receptor beta chains below was sequenced from the same sample in a study of T cells after somatic rescue of genetic block. Sequencing used immunoSEQ multiplex PCR; TCRdb keeps in-frame clones, though not all of them. The repertoire holds 14,000 to 15,000 clones, with 70% to 80% as singletons. The sample consisted of peripheral blood mononuclear cells (PBMCs). These receptors originate from a boy aged 10-17 years.

The chain employs TRBV7-3 and TRBJ2-6, with 10 bases matching TRBD1. CDR1 and CDR2 (germline): SGHTA, FQGTGA. V lost 5 bases, J lost 2 bases, and 9 bases stayed unmatched. The CDR3 has 18 residues. In DNA, the CDR3 is TGTGCCAGCAGCGCTTGGGGACAGGGGAGCGCTGGGGCCAACGTCCTGACTTTC. Its translation is CASSAWGQGSAGANVLTF.

V gene TRBV7-9 combines with J gene TRBJ2-4, with no clear D. This CDR3 is built from 14 residues. Trimming left V 1 base short and J 8 bases short, with 12 bases between. Per germline, CDR1 SEHNR and CDR2 FQNEAQ (reference sequence). DNA for the CDR3: TGTGCCAGCAGCTTAGGCAGCGTTCGGGACATTCAGTACTTC. Translating it yields CASSLGSVRDIQYF.

The V and J genes are TRBV6-1 and TRBJ2-3; the D gene is possibly TRBD1 (5 bases). Germline V gives CDR1 MNHNS, CDR2 SASEGT. The CDR3 is made up of 14 amino acids. Trimming left V 1 base short and J 4 bases short, with 9 bases between. CDR3 sequence: CASSEGAGPDTQYF. In DNA, the CDR3 is TGTGCCAGCAGTGAAGGGGCAGGGCCAGATACGCAGTATTTT.

The chain links TRBV7-3 to TRBJ2-3; 9 nucleotides match TRBD2. The CDR3 covers 16 residues. Germline CDR1 reads SGHTA; CDR2 reads FQGTGA. V dropped 3 bases and J dropped 1; count of bases not matched to a gene: 5. The CDR3 region is CASSFAGGGGTDTQYF. The CDR3, as DNA: TGTGCCAGCAGCTTCGCGGGAGGGGGTGGCACAGATACGCAGTATTTT.

J is TRBJ1-4 and V is TRBV7-9; 10 bases agree with TRBD1. V dropped 4 bases and J dropped 5; count of bases not matched to a gene: 7. CDR3 length equals 16 residues. Germline CDR1 reads SEHNR; CDR2 reads FQNEAQ (reference sequence). CDR3 sequence: CASSSGTGVLNEKLFF. The CDR3 DNA reads as TGTGCCAGCAGCTCGGGGACAGGGGTTCTCAATGAAAAACTGTTTTTT. Full variable domain (outside the CDR3, taken from reference TRBV7-9 and TRBJ1-4): DTGVSQNPRHKITKRGQNVTFRCDPISEHNRLYWYRQTLGQGPEFLTYFQNEAQLEKSRLLSDRFSAERPKGSFSTLEIQRTEQGDSAMYLCASSSGTGVLNEKLFFGSGTQLSVL.

This clone has only a few counts. The V gene is TRBV7-6, the J gene TRBJ2-1, with a possible D match to TRBD1 (5 bases). Germline values: CDR1 SGHVS, CDR2 FNYEAQ. The V end was cut by 5 bases, the J end by 6 bases, with 17 bases between. The CDR3 runs 15 residues. DNA for the CDR3: TGTGCCAGCAGCCCCAGGGTGGTCTCGGGCAATGAGCAGTTCTTC. Translation: CASSPRVVSGNEQFF.

This rearrangement joins TRBV10-3 to TRBJ2-1; 9 nucleotides align to TRBD2. CDR1 ENHRY and CDR2 SYGVKD come from the germline V gene. This CDR3 comprises 15 residues. The junction had 9 bases not matched to a gene; V was cut back by 2 bases and J by 10 bases. The DNA for the CDR3 is TGTGCCATCAGTGAGCCTCACTCTAGCGGGAACGAGCAGTTCTTC. This gives the protein CAISEPHSSGNEQFF.

The V and J genes are TRBV18 and TRBJ1-4, with 9 bases matching TRBD1. This CDR3 contains 14 residues. The V gene's germline CDR1 is KGHSH and CDR2 LQKENI. The trim removed 6 bases at V and 5 bases at J, leaving 4 bases unmatched. CDR3 protein: CASSPGTGNEKLFF. As DNA, the CDR3 is TGTGCCAGCTCCCCCGGGACAGGGAATGAAAAACTGTTTTTT.

The chain combines TRBV25-1 with TRBJ2-1; D might be TRBD2 (7 bases). Deletions cut 2 bases from V and 4 bases from J, with 12 bases between. Germline V CDR1 and CDR2: MGHDK, SYGVNS. The CDR3 consists of 15 residues. In DNA, the CDR3 is TGTGCCAGCAGTGAAGGGGGGGGCCCTTACAATGAGCAGTTCTTC. This codes for CASSEGGGPYNEQFF.

The chain joins TRBV27 to TRBJ1-3; D call uncertain. Germline V gene sequence: CDR1 MNHEY, CDR2 SMNVEV (reference sequence). CDR3 length: 17 residues. The germline V and J ends were trimmed by 0 bases and 0 bases, with 12 bases remaining between them. The CDR3 coding sequence is TGTGCCAGCAGTTTATCGGCATTTTCCTTCTCTGGAAACACCATATATTTT. Translating it yields CASSLSAFSFSGNTIYF.

In this sample, this clone turned up a few times. This chain's CDR3 is CASSRGQGKGSPLHF. The CDR3 nucleotides read TGTGCCAGCAGCCGGGGACAGGGCAAGGGGTCACCCCTCCACTTT. This chain links TRBV28 with TRBJ1-6, with TRBD1 identical over 9 bases. This CDR3 is 15 amino acids long. CDR1 and CDR2 (germline): MDHEN, SYDVKM. V shed 6 bases and J 10 bases; nucleotides not matched to a gene: 10.

This clone was counted a few times. The chain recombines TRBV5-1 with TRBJ2-3, with TRBD1 identical over 7 bases. The CDR3 is made up of 13 amino acids. V gave up 5 bases and J gave up 4 bases; unmatched junction bases: 4. Germline CDR1 SGHRS, CDR2 YFSETQ. CDR3 nucleotide sequence: TGCGCCAGCAGGGCAGGGGGACCAGATACGCAGTATTTT. This encodes CASRAGGPDTQYF. Filled out from reference TRBV5-1 and TRBJ2-3, the complete variable domain reads KAGVTQTPRYLIKTRGQQVTLSCSPISGHRSVSWYQQTPGQGLQFLFEYFSETQRNKGNFPGRFSGRQFSNSRSEMNVSTLELGDSALYLCASRAGGPDTQYFGPGTRLTVL.

The gene calls are TRBV19 and TRBJ2-1; the match to TRBD2 covers 11 bases. Germline CDR1 reads LNHDA; CDR2 reads SQIVND (reference sequence). J lost 0 bases, V lost 1 base, and 8 bases had no gene match. This CDR3 is built from 19 residues. The CDR3 sequence is CASSIVWLAGGSSYNEQFF. The CDR3 DNA sequence: TGTGCCAGTAGTATAGTCTGGCTAGCGGGGGGAAGCTCCTACAATGAGCAGTTCTTC.

The rearrangement joins TRBV9 to TRBJ2-3; 9 bases fit TRBD1. Trimming cost V 0 bases and J 6 bases; bases outside gene matches: 5. This CDR3 is built from 15 residues. CDR1 and CDR2 (germline): SGDLS, YYNGEE. The CDR3 is CASSVGGQGWDTQYF. The CDR3 region has the DNA TGTGCCAGCAGCGTAGGTGGACAGGGGTGGGATACGCAGTATTTT. The full variable domain, in which reference TRBV9 and TRBJ2-3 provide the parts outside the CDR3, is DSGVTQTPKHLITATGQRVTLRCSPRSGDLSVYWYQQSLDQGLQFLIQYYNGEERAKGNILERFSAQQFPDLHSELNLSSLELGDSALYFCASSVGGQGWDTQYFGPGTRLTVL.